Sequencing of this T cell receptor beta chain was carried out in a study of OX40 agonist ivuxolimab in advanced cancers. Overall study context: Patients were treated with ivuxolimab, an agonistic anti-OX40 (CD134) antibody. Whole-study results and caveats: There were also nonresponders showing low normalized T-cell clonal expansion. Low clonal expansion, among the lowest seen, marked partial responders at 0.1-3.0 mg/kg.

The CDR3 covers 15 residues. Germline V gives CDR1 LGHNA, CDR2 YNFKEQ. J was trimmed by 6 bases and V by 0 bases; bases with no gene match: 6. Points on this clone: Its antigen remains unidentified.

Clones were sequenced by immunoSEQ multiplex PCR, and TCRdb holds only the in-frame ones, with some missing. The data hold roughly 60,000 clones, with approximately 87% observed a single time. Sequenced here: CD4+ or CD8+ T cells sorted from blood, sampled in a trial of the OX40 agonist ivuxolimab. V usage is TRBV4-2 and J usage is TRBJ2-7, with TRBD2 matching over 9 bases. This receptor was identified in an adult with an advanced solid tumor such as melanoma, head and neck, liver or kidney cancer. CDR3 in DNA: TGTGCCAGCAGCCAAGATGGGGGACTAGCCGCCGAGCAGTACTTC. It yields the protein CASSQDGGLAAEQYF.